These T cell receptor beta chains were read from a single sample in a study of blood T cell repertoires in COVID-19. Repertoires were generated with immunoSEQ multiplex PCR, while TCRdb's copy carries only in-frame clones and drops some. The sample yields about 50,000 clones, about 86% seen once. Material for sequencing was peripheral blood. The receptors here all came from an elderly man with active COVID-19. Both conserved end residues are part of each CDR3. Each record gives: clone size, D gene, J gene, V gene, CDR3 DNA, CDR3 protein. The D gene is left open where the match is weak. Only some rows state a clone size, as once, few, many or a class for expanded clones.

.	.	TRBJ1-5	TRBV19	TGTGCCAGTAGTAACAGGGCCTCAGGGCCCCAGCATTTT	CASSNRASGPQHF
.	.	TRBJ2-3	TRBV2	TGTGCCAGCAGTGGCCCCACTAAGGCCCCCACAGATACGCAGTATTTT	CASSGPTKAPTDTQYF
.	.	TRBJ1-5	TRBV20-1	TGCAGTGCTAGTGCCAGGGGTCAGCCCCAGCATTTT	CSASARGQPQHF
.	TRBD1	TRBJ2-7	TRBV5-1	TGCGCCAGCAGCCCAAAGACAGGGGCATCCTACGAGCAGTACTTC	CASSPKTGASYEQYF
.	.	TRBJ2-7	TRBV28	TGTGCCAGCAGTTCATTGACTGGAAACGAGCAGTACTTC	CASSSLTGNEQYF
.	.	TRBJ2-1	TRBV5-1	TGCGCCAGCAGCTTGGCCAGGGGCAATGAGCAGTTCTTC	CASSLARGNEQFF
.	TRBD1	TRBJ2-5	TRBV7-2	TGTGCCAGCAGCTCATCACCGGGACAGGGGTCTGCAGAGACCCAGTACTTC	CASSSSPGQGSAETQYF
.	TRBD2	TRBJ2-7	TRBV6-6	TGTGCCAGCAGTCCAGACCTATTAGCGGGAGCTCCTCGCGAGCAGTACTTC	CASSPDLLAGAPREQYF
.	.	TRBJ2-1	TRBV7-8	TGTGCCAGCAGCTCAAGGGGGGGGCAGACGGGCAATGAGCAGTTCTTC	CASSSRGGQTGNEQFF
.	.	TRBJ2-5	TRBV14	TGTGCCAGCAGCCGCGGACAGGGAGGGAATCAAGAGACCCAGTACTTC	CASSRGQGGNQETQYF
few	.	TRBJ1-2	TRBV28	TGTGCCAGCAGTTTAGGGGGGACGTGGGGCTACACCTTC	CASSLGGTWGYTF
.	TRBD2	TRBJ2-3	TRBV2	TGTGCCAGCAGTCCCACTAGCGGACGAACAGATACGCAGTATTTT	CASSPTSGRTDTQYF
.	.	TRBJ2-1	TRBV19	TGTGCCAGTAGCCTCAGGGGACCCGAAGTTTCTCCCTACAATGAGCAGTTCTTC	CASSLRGPEVSPYNEQFF
.	TRBD2	TRBJ2-7	TRBV7-8	TGTGCCAGCAGCCCTCTTGTAGCGGGAGGGGGCTACGAGCAGTACTTC	CASSPLVAGGGYEQYF
.	.	TRBJ2-3	TRBV7-8	TGTGCCAGCAGCTTGGAGGATCTCGGCACAGATGCGCAGTATTTT	CASSLEDLGTDAQYF
.	.	TRBJ2-1	TRBV3-1/TRBV3-2	TGTGCCAGCAGTCTGCAGGGTCGCAATGAGCAGTTCTTC	CASSLQGRNEQFF
.	.	TRBJ2-1	TRBV9	TGTGCCAGCAGCCCCCGTGATAGCGGATACAATGAGCAGTTCTTC	CASSPRDSGYNEQFF
.	TRBD2	TRBJ2-1	TRBV7-3	TGTGCCAGCCCACCAATAGCGGGAGAGGATGAGCAGTTCTTC	CASPPIAGEDEQFF
.	.	TRBJ1-2	TRBV6-5	TGTGTTACGGGAGATGTAACTAACTATGGCTACACCTTC	CVTGDVTNYGYTF
.	.	TRBJ1-2	TRBV10-1	TGCGCCAGCAGTGAAATGCGGAACTATGGCTACACCTTC	CASSEMRNYGYTF
once	.	TRBJ2-7	TRBV28	TGTGCCAGCAGCTATAATACAGGTTCCTCGGTTAAGAACGAGCAGTACTTC	CASSYNTGSSVKNEQYF
many	TRBD2	TRBJ2-1	TRBV7-2	TGTGCCAGCAGCTTTCTAGCGGGAGTAGCGAGGAATGAGCAGTTCTTC	CASSFLAGVARNEQFF
.	TRBD2	TRBJ2-1	TRBV5-4	TGTGCCAGCAGCTCTGGGACTAGCGGGAGGGGGAATGAGCAGTTCTTC	CASSSGTSGRGNEQFF
.	TRBD1	TRBJ1-5	TRBV19	TGTGCCAGTAGTATCCCGTCCGGGACAGGAATTAGCAATCAGCCCCAGCATTTT	CASSIPSGTGISNQPQHF
.	.	TRBJ1-6	TRBV6-5	TGTGCCAGCAGTTACTGGCAGGGTAGCAATTCACCCCTCCACTTT	CASSYWQGSNSPLHF
.	TRBD1	TRBJ2-7	TRBV6-5	TGTGCCAGCCGGGGTTTGGACAGGGTCTACGAGCAGTACTTC	CASRGLDRVYEQYF
.	.	TRBJ2-1	TRBV7-3	TGTGCCAGCAGCCCCAGCGGGTTCTACAATGAGCAGTTCTTC	CASSPSGFYNEQFF
.	.	TRBJ2-1	TRBV5-1	TGCGCCAGCAGCGCGGACAGCTACAATGAGCAGTTCTTC	CASSADSYNEQFF
.	TRBD1	TRBJ1-1	TRBV6-2/TRBV6-3	TGTGCCAGCCGCCGGGACAGAATCATGAACACTGAAGCTTTCTTT	CASRRDRIMNTEAFF
.	TRBD1	TRBJ1-3	TRBV5-4	TGTGCCAGCAGCTTGGATCCGACAGGGGTAGGAAACACCATATATTTT	CASSLDPTGVGNTIYF
.	.	TRBJ2-2	TRBV5-6	TGTGCCAGCAGCCTTCAGGGCGCCGGGGAGCTGTTTTTT	CASSLQGAGELFF
.	.	TRBJ2-7	TRBV11-3	TGTGCCAGCAGCTTGTATTCGGGGTACGAGCAGTACTTC	CASSLYSGYEQYF